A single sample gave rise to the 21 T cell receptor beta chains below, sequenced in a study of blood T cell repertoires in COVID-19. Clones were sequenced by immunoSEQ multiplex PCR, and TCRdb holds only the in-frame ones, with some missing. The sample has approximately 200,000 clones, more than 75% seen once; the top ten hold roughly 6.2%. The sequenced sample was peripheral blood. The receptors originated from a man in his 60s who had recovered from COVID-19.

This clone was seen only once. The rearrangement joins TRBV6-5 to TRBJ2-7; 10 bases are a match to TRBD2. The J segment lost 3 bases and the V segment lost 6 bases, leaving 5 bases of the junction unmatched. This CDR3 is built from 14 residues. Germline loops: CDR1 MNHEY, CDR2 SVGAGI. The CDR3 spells CASSRQREGYEQYF. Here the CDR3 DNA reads TGTGCCAGCAGCCGGCAGCGGGAGGGCTACGAGCAGTACTTC.

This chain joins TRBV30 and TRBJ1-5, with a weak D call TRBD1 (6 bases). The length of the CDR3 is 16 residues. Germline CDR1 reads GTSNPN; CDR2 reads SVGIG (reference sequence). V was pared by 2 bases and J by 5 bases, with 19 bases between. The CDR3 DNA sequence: TGTGCCTGGAGTCCAGGACAGACGGGGCTCGATCAGCCCCAGCATTTT. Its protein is CAWSPGQTGLDQPQHF.

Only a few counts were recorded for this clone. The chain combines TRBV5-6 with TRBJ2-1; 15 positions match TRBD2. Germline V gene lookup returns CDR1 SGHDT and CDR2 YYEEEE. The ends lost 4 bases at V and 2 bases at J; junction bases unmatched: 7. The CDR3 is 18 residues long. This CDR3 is CASSRRTSGRGTYNEQFF. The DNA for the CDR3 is TGTGCCAGCAGCCGACGGACTAGCGGGAGGGGGACCTACAATGAGCAGTTCTTC.

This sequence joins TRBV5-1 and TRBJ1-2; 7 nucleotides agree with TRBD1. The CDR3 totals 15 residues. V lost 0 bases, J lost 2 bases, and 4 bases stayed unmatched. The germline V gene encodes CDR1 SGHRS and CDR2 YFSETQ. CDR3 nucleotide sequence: TGCGCCAGCAGCTTGGCCGGAGGGGGCAACTATGGCTACACCTTC. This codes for CASSLAGGGNYGYTF.

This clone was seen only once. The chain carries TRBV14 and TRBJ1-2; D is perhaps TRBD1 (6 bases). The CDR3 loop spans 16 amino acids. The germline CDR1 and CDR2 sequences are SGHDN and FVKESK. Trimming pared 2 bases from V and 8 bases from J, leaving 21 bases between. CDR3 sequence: CASSQQGKVGAGGYTF. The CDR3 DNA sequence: TGTGCCAGCAGCCAACAGGGGAAAGTGGGGGCAGGGGGCTACACCTTC.

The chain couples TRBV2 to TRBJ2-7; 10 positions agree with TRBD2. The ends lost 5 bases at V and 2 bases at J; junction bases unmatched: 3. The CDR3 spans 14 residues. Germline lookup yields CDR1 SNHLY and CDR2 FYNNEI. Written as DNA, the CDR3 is TGTGCCAGCAGTTCTAGCGGGGGAGCCTACGAGCAGTACTTC. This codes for CASSSSGGAYEQYF.

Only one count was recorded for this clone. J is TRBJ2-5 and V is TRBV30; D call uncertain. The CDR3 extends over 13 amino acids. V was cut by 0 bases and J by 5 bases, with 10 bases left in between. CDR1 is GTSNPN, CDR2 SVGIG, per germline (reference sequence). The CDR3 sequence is CAWSVQLWETQYF. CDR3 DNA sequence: TGTGCCTGGAGTGTACAGCTTTGGGAGACCCAGTACTTC.

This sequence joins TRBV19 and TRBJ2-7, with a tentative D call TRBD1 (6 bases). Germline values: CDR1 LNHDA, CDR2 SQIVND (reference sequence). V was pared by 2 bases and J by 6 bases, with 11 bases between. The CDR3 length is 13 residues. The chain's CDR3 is CASSINRVSEQYF. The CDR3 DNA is TGTGCCAGTAGTATAAACAGGGTATCCGAGCAGTACTTC.

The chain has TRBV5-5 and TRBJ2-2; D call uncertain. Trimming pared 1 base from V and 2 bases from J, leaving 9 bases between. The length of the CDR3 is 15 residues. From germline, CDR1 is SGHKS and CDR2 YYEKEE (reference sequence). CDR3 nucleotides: TGTGCCAGCAGCTTGTCGGCGGCAAACACCGGGGAGCTGTTTTTT. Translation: CASSLSAANTGELFF.

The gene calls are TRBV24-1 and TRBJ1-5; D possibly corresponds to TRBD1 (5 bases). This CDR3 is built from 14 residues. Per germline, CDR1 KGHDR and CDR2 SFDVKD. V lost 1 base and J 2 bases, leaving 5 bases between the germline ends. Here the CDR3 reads CATSDFRGNQPQHF. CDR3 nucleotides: TGTGCCACCAGTGATTTCAGGGGCAATCAGCCCCAGCATTTT.

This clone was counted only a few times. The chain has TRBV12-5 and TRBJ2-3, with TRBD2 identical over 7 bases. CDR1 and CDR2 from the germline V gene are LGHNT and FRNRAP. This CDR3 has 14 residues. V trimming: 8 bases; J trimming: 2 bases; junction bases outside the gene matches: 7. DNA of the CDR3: TGTGCTAGTACGAGCGGGAAACTCACAGATACGCAGTATTTT. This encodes CASTSGKLTDTQYF.

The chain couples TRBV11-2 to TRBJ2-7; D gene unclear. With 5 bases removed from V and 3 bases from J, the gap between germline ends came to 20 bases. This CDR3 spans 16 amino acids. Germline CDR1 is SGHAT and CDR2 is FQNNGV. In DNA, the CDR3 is TGTGCCAGCAGCCCTTTCGCCGTGGCCGATATCTACGAGCAGTACTTC. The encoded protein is CASSPFAVADIYEQYF.

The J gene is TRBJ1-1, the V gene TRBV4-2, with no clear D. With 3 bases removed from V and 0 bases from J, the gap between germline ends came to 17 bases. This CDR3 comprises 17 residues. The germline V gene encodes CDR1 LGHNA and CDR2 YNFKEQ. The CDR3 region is CASSHDGRREVNTEAFF. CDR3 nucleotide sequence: TGTGCCAGCAGCCACGATGGACGGCGGGAAGTGAACACTGAAGCTTTCTTT.

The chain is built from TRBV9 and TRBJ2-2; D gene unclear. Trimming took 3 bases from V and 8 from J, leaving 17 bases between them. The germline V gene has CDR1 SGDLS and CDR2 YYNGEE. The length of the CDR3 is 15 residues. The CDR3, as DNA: TGTGCCAGCAGCGGCTACGGGTTAACAAGGGGGGAGCTGTTTTTT. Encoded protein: CASSGYGLTRGELFF. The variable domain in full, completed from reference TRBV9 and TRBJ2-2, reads DSGVTQTPKHLITATGQRVTLRCSPRSGDLSVYWYQQSLDQGLQFLIQYYNGEERAKGNILERFSAQQFPDLHSELNLSSLELGDSALYFCASSGYGLTRGELFFGEGSRLTVL.

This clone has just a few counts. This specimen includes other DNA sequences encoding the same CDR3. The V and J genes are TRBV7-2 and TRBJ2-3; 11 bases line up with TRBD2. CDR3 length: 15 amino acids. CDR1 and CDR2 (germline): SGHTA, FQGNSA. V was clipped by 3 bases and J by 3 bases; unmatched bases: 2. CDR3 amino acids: CASSFSGGATDTQYF. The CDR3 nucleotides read TGTGCCAGCAGCTTTAGCGGGGGGGCAACAGATACGCAGTATTTT.

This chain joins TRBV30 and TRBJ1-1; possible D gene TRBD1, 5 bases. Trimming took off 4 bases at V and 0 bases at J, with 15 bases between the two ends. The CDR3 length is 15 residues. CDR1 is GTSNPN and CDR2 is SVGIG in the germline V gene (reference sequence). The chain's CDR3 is CAWTQGALMNTEAFF. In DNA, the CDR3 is TGTGCCTGGACGCAGGGCGCCCTCATGAACACTGAAGCTTTCTTT.

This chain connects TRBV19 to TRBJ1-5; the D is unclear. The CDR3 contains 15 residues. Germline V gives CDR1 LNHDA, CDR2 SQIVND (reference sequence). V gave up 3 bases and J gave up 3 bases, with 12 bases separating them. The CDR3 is CASSISQLVNQPQHF. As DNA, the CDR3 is TGTGCCAGTAGTATCTCTCAGCTAGTCAATCAGCCCCAGCATTTT.

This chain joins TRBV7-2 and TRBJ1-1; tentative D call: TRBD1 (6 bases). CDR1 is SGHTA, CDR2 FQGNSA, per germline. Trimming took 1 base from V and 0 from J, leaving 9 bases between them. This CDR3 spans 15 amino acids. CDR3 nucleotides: TGTGCCAGCAGCTTAGACAGGGCCATGAACACTGAAGCTTTCTTT. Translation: CASSLDRAMNTEAFF.

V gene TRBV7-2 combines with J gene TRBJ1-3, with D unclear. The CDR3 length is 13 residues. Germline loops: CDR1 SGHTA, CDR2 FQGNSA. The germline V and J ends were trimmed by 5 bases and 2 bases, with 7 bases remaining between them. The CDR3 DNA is TGTGCCAGCAGCCCTAGCACTGGAAACACCATATATTTT. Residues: CASSPSTGNTIYF.

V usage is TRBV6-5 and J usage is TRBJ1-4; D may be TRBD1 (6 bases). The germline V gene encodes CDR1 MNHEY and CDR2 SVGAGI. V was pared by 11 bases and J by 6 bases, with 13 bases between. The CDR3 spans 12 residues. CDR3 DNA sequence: TGTGCCGGGGGCCGTAGTGATGAAAAACTGTTTTTT. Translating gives CAGGRSDEKLFF.

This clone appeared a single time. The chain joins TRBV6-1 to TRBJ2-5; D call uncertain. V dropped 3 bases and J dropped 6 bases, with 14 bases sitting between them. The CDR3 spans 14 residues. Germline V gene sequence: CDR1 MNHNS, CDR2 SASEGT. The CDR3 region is CASSDGSPAKTQYF. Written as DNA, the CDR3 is TGTGCCAGCAGTGATGGTAGCCCGGCGAAGACCCAGTACTTC.